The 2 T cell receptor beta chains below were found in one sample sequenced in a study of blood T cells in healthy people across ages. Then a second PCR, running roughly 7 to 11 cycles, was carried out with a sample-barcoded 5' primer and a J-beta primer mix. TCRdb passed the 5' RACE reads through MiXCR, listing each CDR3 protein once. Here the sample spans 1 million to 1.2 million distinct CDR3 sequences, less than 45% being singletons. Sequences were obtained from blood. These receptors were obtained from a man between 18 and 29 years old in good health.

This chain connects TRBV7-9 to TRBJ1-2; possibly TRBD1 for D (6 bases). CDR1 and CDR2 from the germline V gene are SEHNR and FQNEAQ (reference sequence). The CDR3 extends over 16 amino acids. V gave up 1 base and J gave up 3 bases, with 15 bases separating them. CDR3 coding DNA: TGTGCCAGCAGCTTAGTGGGTGGCCCAGGGGACTATGGCTACACCTTC. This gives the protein CASSLVGGPGDYGYTF.

CDR3 in amino acids: CASSLNNAGWNTEAFF. CDR3 DNA sequence: TGCGCCAGCAGCTTGAATAATGCAGGGTGGAACACTGAAGCTTTCTTT. The V and J genes are TRBV5-1 and TRBJ1-1, with a tentative D call TRBD1 (5 bases). V lost 1 base to trimming and J lost 1 base, with 14 bases between them. The CDR3 runs 16 residues. CDR1 and CDR2 (germline): SGHRS, YFSETQ.